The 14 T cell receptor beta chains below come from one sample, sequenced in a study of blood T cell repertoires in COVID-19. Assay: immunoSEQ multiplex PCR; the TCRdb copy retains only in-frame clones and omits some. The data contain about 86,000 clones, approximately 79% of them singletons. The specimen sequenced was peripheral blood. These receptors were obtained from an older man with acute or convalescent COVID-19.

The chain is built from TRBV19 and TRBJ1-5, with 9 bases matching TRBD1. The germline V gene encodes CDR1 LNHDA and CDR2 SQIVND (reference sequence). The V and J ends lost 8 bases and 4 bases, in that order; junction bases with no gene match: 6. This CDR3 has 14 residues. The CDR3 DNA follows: TGTGCCAGTCGACAGGGGGTAGGGAATCAGCCCCAGCATTTT. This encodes CASRQGVGNQPQHF.

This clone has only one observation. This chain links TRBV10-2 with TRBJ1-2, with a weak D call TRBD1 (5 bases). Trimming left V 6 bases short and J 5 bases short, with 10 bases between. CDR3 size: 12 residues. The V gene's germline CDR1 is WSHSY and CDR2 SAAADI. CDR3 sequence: CASSREEYGYTF. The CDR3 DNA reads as TGCGCCAGCAGCAGGGAAGAATATGGCTACACCTTC.

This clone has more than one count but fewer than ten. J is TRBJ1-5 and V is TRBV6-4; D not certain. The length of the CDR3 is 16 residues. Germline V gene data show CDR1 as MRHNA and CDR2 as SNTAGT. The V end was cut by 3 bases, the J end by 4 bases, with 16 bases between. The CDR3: CASSECRGLGNQPQHF. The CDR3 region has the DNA TGTGCCAGCAGTGAATGTCGAGGGCTGGGGAATCAGCCCCAGCATTTT.

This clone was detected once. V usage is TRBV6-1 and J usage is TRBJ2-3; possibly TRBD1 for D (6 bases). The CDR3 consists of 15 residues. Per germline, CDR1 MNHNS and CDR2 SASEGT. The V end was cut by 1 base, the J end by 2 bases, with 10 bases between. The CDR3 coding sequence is TGTGCCAGCAGTGAAGAGTGGACAGACACAGATACGCAGTATTTT. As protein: CASSEEWTDTDTQYF.

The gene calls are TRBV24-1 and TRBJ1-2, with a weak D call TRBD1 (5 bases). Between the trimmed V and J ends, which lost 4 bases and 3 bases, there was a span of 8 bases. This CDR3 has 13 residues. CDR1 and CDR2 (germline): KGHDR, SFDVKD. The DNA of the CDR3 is TGTGCCACCAGTGAAGACAGCTACTATGGCTACACCTTC. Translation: CATSEDSYYGYTF.

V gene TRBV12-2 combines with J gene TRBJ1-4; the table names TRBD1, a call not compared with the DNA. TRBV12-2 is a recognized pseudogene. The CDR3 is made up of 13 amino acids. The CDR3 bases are TGTGCAAGTCGCTTAGGTCGGCAGGGGTCGTTGTTTTTT. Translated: CASRLGRQGSLFF.

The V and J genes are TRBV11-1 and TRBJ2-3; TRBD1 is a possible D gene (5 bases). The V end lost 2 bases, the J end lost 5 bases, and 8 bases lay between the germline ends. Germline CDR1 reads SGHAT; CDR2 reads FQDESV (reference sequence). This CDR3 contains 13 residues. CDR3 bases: TGTGCCAGCAGCTTATGGGGCAGAGATACGCAGTATTTT. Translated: CASSLWGRDTQYF.

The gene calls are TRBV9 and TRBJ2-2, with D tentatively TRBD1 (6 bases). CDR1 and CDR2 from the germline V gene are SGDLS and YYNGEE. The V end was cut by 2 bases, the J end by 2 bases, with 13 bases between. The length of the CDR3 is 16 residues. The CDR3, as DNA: TGTGCCAGCAGCGTTAGTGTCAGGGGAAACACCGGGGAGCTGTTTTTT. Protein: CASSVSVRGNTGELFF.

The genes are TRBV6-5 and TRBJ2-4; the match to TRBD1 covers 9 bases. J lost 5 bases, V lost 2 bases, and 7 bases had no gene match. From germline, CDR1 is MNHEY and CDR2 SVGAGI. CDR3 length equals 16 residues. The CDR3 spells CASSYAPGQGENIQYF. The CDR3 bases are TGTGCCAGCAGTTACGCCCCGGGACAGGGAGAAAACATTCAGTACTTC.

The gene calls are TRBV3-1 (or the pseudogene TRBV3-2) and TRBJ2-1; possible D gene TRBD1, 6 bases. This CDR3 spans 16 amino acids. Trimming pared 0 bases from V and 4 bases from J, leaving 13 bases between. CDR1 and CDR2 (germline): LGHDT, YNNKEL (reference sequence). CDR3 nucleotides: TGTGCCAGCAGCCAAGAAACCCTTCAGGGGTACAATGAGCAGTTCTTC. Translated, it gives CASSQETLQGYNEQFF.

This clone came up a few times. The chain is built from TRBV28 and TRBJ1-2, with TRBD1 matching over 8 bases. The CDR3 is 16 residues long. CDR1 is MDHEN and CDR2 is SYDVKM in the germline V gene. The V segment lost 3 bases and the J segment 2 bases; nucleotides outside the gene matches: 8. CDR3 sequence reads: CASSFIGQGLNYGYTF. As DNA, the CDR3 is TGTGCCAGCAGTTTTATAGGACAGGGACTAAACTATGGCTACACCTTC.

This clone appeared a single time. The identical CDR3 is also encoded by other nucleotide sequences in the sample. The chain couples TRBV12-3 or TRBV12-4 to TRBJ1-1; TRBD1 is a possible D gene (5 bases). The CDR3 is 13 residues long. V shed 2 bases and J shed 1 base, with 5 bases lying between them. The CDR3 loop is CASSLTGNTEAFF. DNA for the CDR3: TGTGCCAGCAGTTTAACAGGGAACACTGAAGCTTTCTTT.

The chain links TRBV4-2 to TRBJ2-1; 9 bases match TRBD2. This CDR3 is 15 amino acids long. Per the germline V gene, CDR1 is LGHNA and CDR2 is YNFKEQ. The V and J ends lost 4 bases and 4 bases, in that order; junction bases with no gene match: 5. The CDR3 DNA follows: TGTGCCAGCAGCCTTAGCGGGGGTGTGTACAATGAGCAGTTCTTC. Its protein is CASSLSGGVYNEQFF.

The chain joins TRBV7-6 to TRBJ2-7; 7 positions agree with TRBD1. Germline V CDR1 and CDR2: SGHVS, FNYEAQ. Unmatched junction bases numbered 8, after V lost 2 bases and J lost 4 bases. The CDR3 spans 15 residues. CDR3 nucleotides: TGTGCCAGCAGCTTAAAGTCCGGACAGGTTTACGAGCAGTACGTC. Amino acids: CASSLKSGQVYEQYV.